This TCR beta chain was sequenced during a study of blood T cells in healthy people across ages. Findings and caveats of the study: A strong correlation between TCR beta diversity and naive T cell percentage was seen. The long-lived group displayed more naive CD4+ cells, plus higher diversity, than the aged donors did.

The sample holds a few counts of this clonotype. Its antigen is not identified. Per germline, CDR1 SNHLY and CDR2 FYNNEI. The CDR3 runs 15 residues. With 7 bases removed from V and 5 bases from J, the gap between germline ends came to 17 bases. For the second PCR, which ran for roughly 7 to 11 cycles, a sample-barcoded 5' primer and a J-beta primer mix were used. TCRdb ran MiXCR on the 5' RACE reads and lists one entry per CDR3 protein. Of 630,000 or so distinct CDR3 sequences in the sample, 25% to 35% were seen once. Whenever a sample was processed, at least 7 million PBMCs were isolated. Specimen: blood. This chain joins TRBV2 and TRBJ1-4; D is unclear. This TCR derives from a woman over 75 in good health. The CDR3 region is CASILDGGLNEKLFF. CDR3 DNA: TGTGCCAGCATCCTTGACGGAGGCCTGAATGAAAAACTGTTTTTT.